The 10 T cell receptor beta chains reported below all come from one sample, sequenced in a study of graft-versus-host responses after intestinal transplantation. Some clones are missing from TCRdb's copy, which holds only in-frame ones; the method was immunoSEQ multiplex PCR. The table shows tens of thousands of clones, with roughly 91% occurring only once. The sample consisted of PBMCs, taken 524 days after transplant. The receptors were sampled from a human patient who received an intestinal transplant, so some T cells may come from the graft donor.

This chain connects TRBV27 to TRBJ2-7, with TRBD2 matching over 7 bases. Losses at the gene ends were 2 bases for V and 3 bases for J; bases not matched to a gene: 4. The CDR3 covers 14 residues. Germline CDR1 reads MNHEY; CDR2 reads SMNVEV (reference sequence). The CDR3 is CASSLGGGNYEQYF. The DNA for the CDR3 is TGTGCCAGCAGTTTAGGGGGAGGGAACTACGAGCAGTACTTC.

The gene calls are TRBV5-1 and TRBJ2-2, with 10 nucleotides matching TRBD2. This CDR3 region has 16 residues. The V segment lost 3 bases and the J segment 5 bases; nucleotides outside the gene matches: 7. Germline values: CDR1 SGHRS, CDR2 YFSETQ. CDR3 in amino acids: CASSSSGRSGTGELFF. The CDR3 DNA reads TGCGCCAGCAGCTCTAGCGGGAGAAGTGGTACCGGGGAGCTGTTTTTT.

CDR3 sequence: CASSPPGQYEQYF. CDR3 coding DNA: TGTGCCAGCAGTCCCCCAGGGCAGTACGAGCAGTACTTC. This chain uses TRBV28 with TRBJ2-7, with D perhaps matching TRBD1 (5 bases). The V gene lost 5 bases and the J gene lost 4 bases, with 12 bases spanning the gap. Germline V gene lookup returns CDR1 MDHEN and CDR2 SYDVKM. The CDR3 length is 13 residues.

This chain uses TRBV28 with TRBJ2-4; 8 bases are a match to TRBD2. Germline V gene sequence: CDR1 MDHEN, CDR2 SYDVKM. The V segment lost 4 bases and the J segment 2 bases; nucleotides outside the gene matches: 7. This CDR3 comprises 16 residues. The CDR3 DNA sequence: TGTGCCAGCAGTTCCAAGCGGGAGTGGCCCAAAAACATTCAGTACTTC. This sequence encodes CASSSKREWPKNIQYF.

The chain uses TRBV5-1 and TRBJ1-2; 7 bases line up with TRBD1. V lost 1 base, J lost 6 bases, and 9 bases stayed unmatched. This CDR3 comprises 15 residues. Germline V gene lookup returns CDR1 SGHRS and CDR2 YFSETQ. The CDR3 loop reads CASSLLWEGADGYTF. CDR3 DNA sequence: TGCGCCAGCAGCTTGCTTTGGGAGGGGGCGGATGGCTACACCTTC.

CDR3 DNA: TGTGCCAGCAGCCGAGGGGCGGGCAGCACAGATACGCAGTATTTT. Protein product: CASSRGAGSTDTQYF. J is TRBJ2-3 and V is TRBV28; D may be TRBD1 or TRBD2 (5 bases each). CDR1 and CDR2 from the germline V gene are MDHEN and SYDVKM. The ends were cut back, 6 bases at V and 0 bases at J, with 13 bases in the middle. The CDR3 is made up of 15 amino acids.

The V gene is TRBV7-8, the J gene TRBJ2-7, with D perhaps assigned TRBD1 or TRBD2 (5 bases each). CDR3 size: 12 residues. Germline V lookup: CDR1 SGHVS, CDR2 FQNEAQ. V was shortened by 7 bases and J by 6 bases, with 13 bases between the two germline ends. DNA for the CDR3: TGTGCCAGCAACCCCGCCGGGGCCGAGCAGTACTTC. This encodes CASNPAGAEQYF.

This chain joins TRBV28 and TRBJ2-7, with TRBD2 as a possible D gene (5 bases). CDR3 length equals 16 residues. Germline loops: CDR1 MDHEN, CDR2 SYDVKM. Trimming pared 2 bases from V and 0 bases from J, leaving 14 bases between. For the CDR3, the DNA is TGTGCCAGCAGTTTAACTTGGCGGGCTGACTCCTACGAGCAGTACTTC. The encoded protein is CASSLTWRADSYEQYF.

V is TRBV5-1 and J is TRBJ1-1, with D possibly matching TRBD1 (6 bases). Germline CDR1 and CDR2: SGHRS and YFSETQ. CDR3 length: 15 residues. The V and J ends lost 1 base and 2 bases respectively, with 12 bases between them. The CDR3 sequence is CASSLWDTINTEAFF. CDR3 DNA sequence: TGCGCCAGCAGCTTGTGGGACACAATTAACACTGAAGCTTTCTTT.

V gene TRBV9 combines with J gene TRBJ2-1; 7 positions agree with TRBD1. The CDR3 has 17 amino acids. Germline V gives CDR1 SGDLS, CDR2 YYNGEE. The trim removed 0 bases at V and 0 bases at J, leaving 6 bases unmatched. The chain's CDR3 is CASSVVVDRSSYNEQFF. The CDR3 coding sequence is TGTGCCAGCAGCGTAGTAGTGGACAGGAGCTCCTACAATGAGCAGTTCTTC.